Included here is one T cell receptor (beta chain) sequence, with context. Its target is unknown. The sample is drawn from a study of T-cell memory formation after mild COVID-19. Study outcomes and limitations: What remained unconfirmed was the SARS-CoV-2 specificity of second-wave clones peaking on day 37. Of the contracting clones, CD4+ ones lay mainly in CM and EM, and CD8+ ones in EMRA. Clones contracting day 15 to 85 were balanced CD4/CD8; later expanders leaned CD4+.

Germline V gives CDR1 ENHRY, CDR2 SYGVKD. The CDR3 contains 15 residues. V lost 2 bases and J 7 bases, leaving 15 bases between the germline ends. TCRdb passed the 5' RACE reads through MiXCR, listing each CDR3 protein once. The data show over 250,000 distinct CDR3 sequences, with about 16% seen just once and roughly a fifth held by the top ten. Sequenced material: PBMCs or a T cell subset sorted from them (not recorded which). The chain recombines TRBV10-3 with TRBJ1-5; D gene unclear. The sequence derives from a man in his late teens or twenties who had mild COVID-19 (a few samples of this study predate the infection). Cell type and time point are not known. The CDR3 DNA reads as TGTGCCATCAGTGAGGACGAGGGCGCCGGACAGCCCCAGCATTTT. This sequence encodes CAISEDEGAGQPQHF.